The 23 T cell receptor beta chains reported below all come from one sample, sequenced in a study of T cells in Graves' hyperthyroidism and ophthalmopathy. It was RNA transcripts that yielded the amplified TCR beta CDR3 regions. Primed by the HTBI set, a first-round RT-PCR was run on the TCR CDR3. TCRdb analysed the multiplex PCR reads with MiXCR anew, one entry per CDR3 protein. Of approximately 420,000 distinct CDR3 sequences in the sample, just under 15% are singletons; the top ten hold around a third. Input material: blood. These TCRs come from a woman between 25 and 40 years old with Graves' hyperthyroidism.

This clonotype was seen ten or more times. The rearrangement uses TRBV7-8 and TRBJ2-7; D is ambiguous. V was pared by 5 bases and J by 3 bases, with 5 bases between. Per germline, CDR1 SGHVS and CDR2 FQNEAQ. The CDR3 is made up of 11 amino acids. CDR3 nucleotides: TGTGCCAGCAGCGACCACTACGAGCAGTACTTC. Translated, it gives CASSDHYEQYF.

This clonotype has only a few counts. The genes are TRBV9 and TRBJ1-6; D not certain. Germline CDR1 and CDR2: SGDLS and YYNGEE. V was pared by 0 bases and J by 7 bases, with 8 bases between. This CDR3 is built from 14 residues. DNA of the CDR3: TGTGCCAGCAGCGTAGCTCGGGAGAATTCACCCCTCCACTTT. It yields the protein CASSVARENSPLHF.

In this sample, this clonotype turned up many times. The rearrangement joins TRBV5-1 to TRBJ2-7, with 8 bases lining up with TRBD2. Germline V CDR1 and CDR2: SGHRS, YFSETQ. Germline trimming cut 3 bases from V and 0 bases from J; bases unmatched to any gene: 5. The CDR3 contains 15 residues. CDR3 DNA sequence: TGCGCCAGCAGCTCGCCTAGCGGGTACTCCTACGAGCAGTACTTC. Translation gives CASSSPSGYSYEQYF.

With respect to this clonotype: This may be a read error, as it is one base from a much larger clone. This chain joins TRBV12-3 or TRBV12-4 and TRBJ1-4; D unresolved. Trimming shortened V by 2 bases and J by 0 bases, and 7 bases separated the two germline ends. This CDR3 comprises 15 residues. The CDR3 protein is CASSLSGPTNEKLFF. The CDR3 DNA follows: TGTGCCAGCAGTTTATCGGGCCCAACTAATGAAAAACTGTTTTTT.

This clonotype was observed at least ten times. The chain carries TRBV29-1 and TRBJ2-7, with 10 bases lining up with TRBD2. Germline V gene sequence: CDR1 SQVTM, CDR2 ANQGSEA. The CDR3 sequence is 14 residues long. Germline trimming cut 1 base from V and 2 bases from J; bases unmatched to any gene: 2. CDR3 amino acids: CSVEVSGRAYEQYF. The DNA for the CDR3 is TGCAGCGTTGAAGTCAGCGGGAGGGCCTACGAGCAGTACTTC.

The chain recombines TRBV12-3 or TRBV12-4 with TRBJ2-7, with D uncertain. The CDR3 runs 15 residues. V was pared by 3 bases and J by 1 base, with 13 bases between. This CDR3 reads CASSFSTRRSYEQYF. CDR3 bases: TGTGCCAGCAGTTTTTCGACCAGGCGATCCTACGAGCAGTACTTC.

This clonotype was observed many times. The CDR3 DNA follows: TGCAGTGCTAAGGTGACCAACGGGCGGATGAACACTGAAGCTTTCTTT. Its protein is CSAKVTNGRMNTEAFF. This chain uses TRBV20-1 with TRBJ1-1, with D uncertain. Germline CDR1 is DFQATT and CDR2 is SNEGSKA (reference sequence). The CDR3 totals 16 residues. The ends were cut back, 4 bases at V and 0 bases at J, with 18 bases in the middle.

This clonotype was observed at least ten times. CDR3 in DNA: TGTGCCAGCAGTGATCCGATGGAGACCCAGTACTTC. This translates into CASSDPMETQYF. V usage is TRBV28 and J usage is TRBJ2-5; D uncertain. Trimming shortened V by 5 bases and J by 5 bases, and 9 bases separated the two germline ends. CDR3 length: 12 amino acids. Germline lookup yields CDR1 MDHEN and CDR2 SYDVKM.

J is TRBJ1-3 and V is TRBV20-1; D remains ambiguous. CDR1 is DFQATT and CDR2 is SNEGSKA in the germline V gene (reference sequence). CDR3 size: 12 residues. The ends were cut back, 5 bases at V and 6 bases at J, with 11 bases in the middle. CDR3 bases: TGCAGTGCTCTTTACGCAGAAAACACCATATATTTT. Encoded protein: CSALYAENTIYF.

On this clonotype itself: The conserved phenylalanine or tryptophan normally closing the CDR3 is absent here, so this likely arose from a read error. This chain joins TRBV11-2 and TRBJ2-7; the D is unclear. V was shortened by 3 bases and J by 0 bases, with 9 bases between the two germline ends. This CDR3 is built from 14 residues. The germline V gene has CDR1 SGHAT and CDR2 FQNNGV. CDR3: CASSFIGPSYEQYL. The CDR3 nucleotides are TGTGCCAGCAGCTTTATCGGGCCCTCCTACGAGCAGTACCTC.

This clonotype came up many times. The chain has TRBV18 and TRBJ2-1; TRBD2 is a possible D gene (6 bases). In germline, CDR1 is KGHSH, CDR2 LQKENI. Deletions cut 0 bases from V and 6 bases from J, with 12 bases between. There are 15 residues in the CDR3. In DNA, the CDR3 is TGTGCCAGCTCACCACCCCCCTACGGGAGCAATGAGCAGTTCTTC. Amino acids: CASSPPPYGSNEQFF.

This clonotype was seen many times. This chain's CDR3 is CAWSVGGGQPQHF. CDR3 in DNA: TGTGCCTGGAGTGTCGGGGGGGGTCAGCCCCAGCATTTT. The chain recombines TRBV30 with TRBJ1-5, with D possibly TRBD1 on 5 matching bases. Trimming pared 0 bases from V and 6 bases from J, leaving 9 bases between. This CDR3 is built from 13 residues. CDR1 and CDR2 from the germline V gene are GTSNPN and SVGIG (reference sequence).

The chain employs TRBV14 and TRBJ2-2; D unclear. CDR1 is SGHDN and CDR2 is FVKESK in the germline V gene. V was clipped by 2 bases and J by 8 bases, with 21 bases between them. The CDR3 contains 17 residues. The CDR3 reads CASSQRFGPGISGELFF. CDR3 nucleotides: TGTGCCAGCAGCCAAAGGTTCGGACCAGGTATATCGGGGGAGCTGTTTTTT.

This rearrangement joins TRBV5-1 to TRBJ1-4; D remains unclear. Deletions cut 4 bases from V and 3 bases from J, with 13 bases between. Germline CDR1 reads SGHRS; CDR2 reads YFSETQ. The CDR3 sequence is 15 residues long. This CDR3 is CASSLQLMPNEKLFF. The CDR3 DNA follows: TGCGCCAGCAGCCTACAACTCATGCCTAATGAAAAACTGTTTTTT.

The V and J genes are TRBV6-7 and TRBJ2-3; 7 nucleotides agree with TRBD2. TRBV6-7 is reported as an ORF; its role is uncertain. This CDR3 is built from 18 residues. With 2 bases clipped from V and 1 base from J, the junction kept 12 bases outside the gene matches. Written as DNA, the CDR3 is TGTGCCAGCAGTTACGAGTCTAGCGGACTGGGGGGCACAGATACGCAGTATTTT. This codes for CASSYESSGLGGTDTQYF.

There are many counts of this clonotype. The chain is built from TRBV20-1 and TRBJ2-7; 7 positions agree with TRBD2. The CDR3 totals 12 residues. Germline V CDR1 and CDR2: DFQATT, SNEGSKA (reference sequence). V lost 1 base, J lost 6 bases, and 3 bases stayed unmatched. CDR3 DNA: TGCAGTGCTAGAGTCGCGGGGGTCGAGCAGTACTTC. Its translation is CSARVAGVEQYF.

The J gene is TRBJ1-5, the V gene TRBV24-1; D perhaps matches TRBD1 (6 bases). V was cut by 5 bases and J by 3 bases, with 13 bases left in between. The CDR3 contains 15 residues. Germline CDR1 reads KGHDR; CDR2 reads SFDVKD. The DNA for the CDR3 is TGTGCCACCAGTGCCGGCAGGGGCCCCAATCAGCCCCAGCATTTT. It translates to CATSAGRGPNQPQHF.

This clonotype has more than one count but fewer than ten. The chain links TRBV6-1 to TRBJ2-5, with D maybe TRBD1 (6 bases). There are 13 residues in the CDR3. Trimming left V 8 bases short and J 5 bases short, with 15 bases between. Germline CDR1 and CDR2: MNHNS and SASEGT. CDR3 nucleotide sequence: TGTGCCAGCTCCAGGGGAGTTCCGGAGACCCAGTACTTC. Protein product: CASSRGVPETQYF.

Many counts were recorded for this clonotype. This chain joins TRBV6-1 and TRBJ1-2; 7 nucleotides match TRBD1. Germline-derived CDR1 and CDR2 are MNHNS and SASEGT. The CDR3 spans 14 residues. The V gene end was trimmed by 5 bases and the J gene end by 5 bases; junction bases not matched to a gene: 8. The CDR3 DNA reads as TGTGCCAGCAGTTTTTCGGGACAGTCGTATGGCTACACCTTC. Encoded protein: CASSFSGQSYGYTF.

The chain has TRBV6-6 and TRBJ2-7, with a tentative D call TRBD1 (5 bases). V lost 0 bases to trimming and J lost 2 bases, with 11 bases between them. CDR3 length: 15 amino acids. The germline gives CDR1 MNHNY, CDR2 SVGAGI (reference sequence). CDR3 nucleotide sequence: TGTGCCAGCAGTTACTCCGCAGGGTCCGCCTACGAGCAGTACTTC. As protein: CASSYSAGSAYEQYF.

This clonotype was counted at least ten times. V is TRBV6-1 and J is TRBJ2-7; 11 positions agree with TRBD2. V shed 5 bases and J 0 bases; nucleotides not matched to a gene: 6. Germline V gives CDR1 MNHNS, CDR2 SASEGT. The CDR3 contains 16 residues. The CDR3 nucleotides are TGTGCCAGCAGTTATTCTACTAGCGGGAGCTCCTACGAGCAGTACTTC. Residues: CASSYSTSGSSYEQYF.

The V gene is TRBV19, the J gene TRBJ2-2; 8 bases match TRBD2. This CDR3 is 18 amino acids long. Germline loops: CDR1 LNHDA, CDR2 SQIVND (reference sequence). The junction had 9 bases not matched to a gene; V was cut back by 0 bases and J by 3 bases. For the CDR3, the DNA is TGTGCCAGTAGTATAGATCTTCAACTAGCGGAATACACCGGGGAGCTGTTTTTT. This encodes CASSIDLQLAEYTGELFF.

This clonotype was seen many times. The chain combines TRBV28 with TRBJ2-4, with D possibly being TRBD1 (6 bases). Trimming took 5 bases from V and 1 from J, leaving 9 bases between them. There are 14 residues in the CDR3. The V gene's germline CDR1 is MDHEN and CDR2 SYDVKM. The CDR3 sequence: CASSTTGAKNIQYF. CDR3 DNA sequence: TGTGCCAGCAGTACTACAGGGGCCAAAAACATTCAGTACTTC.